These T cell receptor beta chains were read from a single sample in a study of immune characterization of retroperitoneal liposarcoma. TCRdb redid the calling of the PCR reads with MiXCR, one entry per CDR3 protein. The table shows approximately 13,000 distinct CDR3 sequences, with around 50% occurring only once. The sequenced sample was tumor tissue. These receptors were collected from a female donor with retroperitoneal liposarcoma. CDR3s include the opening cysteine and the closing phenylalanine or tryptophan. A D gene is named only where the DNA matches it firmly. A row's size may be missing; if present it is once, few, many or a size class.

V	size	J	D	DNA	CDR3
TRBV6-1	few	TRBJ2-1	NA	TGTGCCAGCAGTGAATTTTACGGCTCCTACGAGCAGTTCTTC	CASSEFYGSYEQFF
TRBV6-2/TRBV6-3	NA	TRBJ2-7	NA	TGTGCCAGCAGTTATGCCGCCGGCGAGCAGTACTTC	CASSYAAGEQYF
TRBV7-6	few	TRBJ2-3	NA	TGTGCCAGCAGCCCCGAAGGCCTAGCCTACGAGCAGTTCTTT	CASSPEGLAYEQFF
TRBV6-1	NA	TRBJ2-7	TRBD1	TGTGCCAGCAGTAGGGACAGGCGGAACTACGAGCAGTACTTC	CASSRDRRNYEQYF
TRBV6-1	NA	TRBJ2-5	TRBD1	TGTGCCAGCAGTGCAGAACAGGGGGCTCGGGGGGAGCAGTACTTC	CASSAEQGARGEQYF
TRBV6-9	few	TRBJ2-1	TRBD2	TGTGCCAGCAGTTATCCACCAAGGGGCGGGAGTTCCTACAATGAGCAGTTCTTC	CASSYPPRGGSSYNEQFF
TRBV7-8	few	TRBJ2-6	NA	TGTGCCAGCAGCCCGCCTAGAAGGACTGGGGCCAACGTCCTGACTTTC	CASSPPRRTGANVLTF
TRBV7-6	NA	TRBJ2-1	NA	TGTGCCAGCAGCTTGACCTCTGGGAATACGGGGAATGAGCAGTTCTTC	CASSLTSGNTGNEQFF
TRBV11-2	NA	TRBJ2-7	NA	TGTGCCAGCAGCCCAACCCCCGGACTAACCTACGAGCAGTACTTC	CASSPTPGLTYEQYF
TRBV6-2/TRBV6-3	NA	TRBJ2-7	NA	TGTGCCAGCAGTTACAGCCACTACGAGCAGTACTTC	CASSYSHYEQYF
TRBV6-1	many	TRBJ2-2	NA	TGTGCCAGCGTCTCGGGAGATAGCACCGGGGAGCTGTTTTTT	CASVSGDSTGELFF
TRBV7-2	NA	TRBJ2-5	TRBD2	TGTGCCAGCAGCTTATTCCCTCGGACTAGCGGGATTCAAGAGACCCAGTACTTC	CASSLFPRTSGIQETQYF
TRBV7-8	medium-sized	TRBJ2-5	TRBD2	TGTGCCAGCAGCGCAAATAGGCGGGGGGCCCAGTACCAAGAGACCCAGTACTTC	CASSANRRGAQYQETQYF
TRBV7-9	medium-sized	TRBJ2-1	TRBD2	TGTGCCAGCAGCCCCCGGGGGGAGACCCAGTTCTTC	CASSPRGETQFF
TRBV6-5	medium-sized	TRBJ1-4	TRBD1	TGTGCCAGCAGAAGCCTTGACAGGGTGGGGAAAGAAAAACTGTTTTTT	CASRSLDRVGKEKLFF
TRBV7-6	few	TRBJ2-1	TRBD2	TGTGCTAGCAGCCAACCGGGTAGCGGGGTCTACTACGAGCAGTTCTTC	CASSQPGSGVYYEQFF
TRBV6-1	NA	TRBJ2-5	TRBD2	TGTGCCAGCAGTGCCCTCCCGGGACTAGCGGGCGGAGAGACCCAGTACTTC	CASSALPGLAGGETQYF
TRBV6-8	once	TRBJ2-1	TRBD2	TGTGCCAGCAGGCAAAAGACTAGCGGAGTTGGGAATGAGCAGTTCTTC	CASRQKTSGVGNEQFF
TRBV10-1	few	TRBJ2-7	NA	TGCGCCAGCAGTGAGCCCACCTACGAGCAGTACTTC	CASSEPTYEQYF
TRBV6-1	few	TRBJ2-5	TRBD2	TGTGCCAGCAGCCCGGGACTAGCGGGGAATGAGCAGTACTTC	CASSPGLAGNEQYF
TRBV11-2	NA	TRBJ1-5	NA	TGTGCCAGCAGCTTAGGGGCAGGGGTAGATAATCAGCCCCAGCATTTT	CASSLGAGVDNQPQHF
TRBV7-2	NA	TRBJ2-5	TRBD2	TGTGCCAGCAGCTTGACTAGCGGGTCTAGCGAGACCCAGTACTTC	CASSLTSGSSETQYF
TRBV6-1	few	TRBJ2-1	NA	TGTGCCAGCAGTGAAGCAGGGGGGTCCCCCTACAATGAGCAGTTCTTC	CASSEAGGSPYNEQFF
TRBV7-6	NA	TRBJ1-1	NA	TGTGCCAGCAGCGCCCGGCCTGACACTGAAGCTTTCTTT	CASSARPDTEAFF
TRBV10-1	NA	TRBJ2-3	NA	TGCGCCAGCAGTGAGGCGGGAACAGATACGCAGTATTTT	CASSEAGTDTQYF
TRBV6-1	few	TRBJ2-7	TRBD2	TGTGCCAGCAGTCTGCGCGGGGGGGGCTACGAGCAGTACTTC	CASSLRGGGYEQYF
TRBV24-1	NA	TRBJ2-2	NA	TGTGCCACCAGTGATTTGACAAACAGGGACACCGGGGAGCTGTTTTTT	CATSDLTNRDTGELFF
TRBV4-1	NA	TRBJ1-2	TRBD1	TGCGCCAGCAGCCCGCAGGGGGCCACAACTAACTATGGCTACACCTTC	CASSPQGATTNYGYTF
TRBV7-9	NA	TRBJ1-3	NA	TGTGCCAGCAGCCAACAGGGTTCTTCCTCTGGAAACACCATATATTTT	CASSQQGSSSGNTIYF
TRBV6-6	many	TRBJ2-4	TRBD2	TGTGCCAGCAGTTACACCCTTCCGGGACTAACCATAGCCAAAAACATTCAGTACTTC	CASSYTLPGLTIAKNIQYF
TRBV27	NA	TRBJ2-7	NA	TGTGCCAGCAGTTTATCCCTCCGCTACGAGCAGTACTTC	CASSLSLRYEQYF
TRBV7-2	few	TRBJ2-7	NA	TGTGCCAGCAGCGACAGGACGGGCACGGCCTACGAGCAGTACTTC	CASSDRTGTAYEQYF
TRBV6-1	large	TRBJ2-1	TRBD1	TGTGCCAGCCCCGATCGTTCAGGGGGTAAGGCCTACAATGAGCAGTTCTTC	CASPDRSGGKAYNEQFF
TRBV7-2	medium-sized	TRBJ2-3	TRBD2	TGTGCCAGCAGCTTAGTAGTGACTAGCGGGACAGATACGCAGTATTTT	CASSLVVTSGTDTQYF
TRBV6-1	large	TRBJ2-2	NA	TGTGCCAGCAGTGAAGCGGGAGGGGACAGGGAGCTGTTTTTT	CASSEAGGDRELFF
TRBV10-3	NA	TRBJ2-1	TRBD1	TGTGCCATCAGTGAGATGTCAGGGGGCTACAATGAGCAGTTCTTC	CAISEMSGGYNEQFF
TRBV5-1	NA	TRBJ2-3	NA	TGCGCCAGCAGCTTGGGGACAGACACAGATACGCAGTATTTT	CASSLGTDTDTQYF
TRBV7-2	once	TRBJ1-1	NA	TGTGCCAGCACCCTGGACACTGAAGCTTTCTTT	CASTLDTEAFF
TRBV6-1	NA	TRBJ1-1	TRBD1	TGTGCCAGCAGGGGGACAGGGAACACTGAAGCTTTCTTT	CASRGTGNTEAFF
TRBV6-1	medium-sized	TRBJ2-1	TRBD1	TGTGCCTCGCTCGGGACAGGGGGCGGGTACGAGCAGTTCTTC	CASLGTGGGYEQFF
TRBV6-5	NA	TRBJ2-1	NA	TGTGCCAGCAGGCTGGGAAATTACAATGAGCAGTTCTTC	CASRLGNYNEQFF
TRBV12-3/TRBV12-4	NA	TRBJ2-7	TRBD2	TGTCCCAGCAGTTTAGCGGGGGCCCATAATGAGCAGTACTTC	CPSSLAGAHNEQYF
TRBV27	once	TRBJ2-7	TRBD2	TGTGCCAGCAAAAAGCGGGAGGGCCCTTGGGAGCAGTACTTC	CASKKREGPWEQYF
TRBV12-3/TRBV12-4	few	TRBJ2-1	TRBD2	TGTGCCAGCACTAGTAGCGGGCAAGGAGAGACCCAGTTCTTC	CASTSSGQGETQFF
TRBV6-1	medium-sized	TRBJ1-6	NA	TGTGCCAGCACTCGACAGGTGGATTCACCCCTCCACTTT	CASTRQVDSPLHF
TRBV7-2	few	TRBJ2-3	NA	TGTGCCAGCAGCATTCCCGGGGGTAGTTGGGGTAGCACAGATACGCAGTATTTT	CASSIPGGSWGSTDTQYF
TRBV7-8	medium-sized	TRBJ2-5	TRBD1	TGTGCCAGCAGCCCCTCTAGACAGGGGGGTGTGGAGACCCAGTACTTC	CASSPSRQGGVETQYF
TRBV6-1	NA	TRBJ2-7	TRBD2	TGTGCCAGCAGTCAGATAGCGGGAGCAAACAATGAGCAGTACTTC	CASSQIAGANNEQYF
TRBV10-2	medium-sized	TRBJ2-2	TRBD2	TGCGCCAGCAAAAACGAAGCGGGGAGGTGGGAGCTGTTTTTT	CASKNEAGRWELFF
TRBV27	NA	TRBJ2-1	TRBD2	TGTGCCAGCAGTATACCGGGACTAGGTTACAATGAGCAGTTCTTC	CASSIPGLGYNEQFF
TRBV6-5	NA	TRBJ2-7	NA	TGTGCCAGCAGTTACTCGACAGGTTACGAGCAGTACTTC	CASSYSTGYEQYF
TRBV7-2	medium-sized	TRBJ2-5	TRBD1	TGTGCCAGCAGCGTACCCCCGGGACAGGGGATGGCTTCTAAGTACTTC	CASSVPPGQGMASKYF